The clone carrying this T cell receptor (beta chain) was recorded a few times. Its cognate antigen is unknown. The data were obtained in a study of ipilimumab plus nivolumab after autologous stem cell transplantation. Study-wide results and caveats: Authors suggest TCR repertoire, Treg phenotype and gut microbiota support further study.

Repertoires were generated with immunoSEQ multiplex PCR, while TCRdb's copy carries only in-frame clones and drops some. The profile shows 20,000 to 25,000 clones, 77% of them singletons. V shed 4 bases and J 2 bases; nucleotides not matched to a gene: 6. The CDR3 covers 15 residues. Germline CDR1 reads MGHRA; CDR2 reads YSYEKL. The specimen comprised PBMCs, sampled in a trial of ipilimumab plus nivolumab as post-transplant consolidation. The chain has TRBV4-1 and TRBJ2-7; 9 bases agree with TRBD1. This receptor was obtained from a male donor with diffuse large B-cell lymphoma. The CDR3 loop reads CASSLRTGDTYEQYF. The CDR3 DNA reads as TGCGCCAGCAGCCTACGGACAGGGGACACCTACGAGCAGTACTTC.